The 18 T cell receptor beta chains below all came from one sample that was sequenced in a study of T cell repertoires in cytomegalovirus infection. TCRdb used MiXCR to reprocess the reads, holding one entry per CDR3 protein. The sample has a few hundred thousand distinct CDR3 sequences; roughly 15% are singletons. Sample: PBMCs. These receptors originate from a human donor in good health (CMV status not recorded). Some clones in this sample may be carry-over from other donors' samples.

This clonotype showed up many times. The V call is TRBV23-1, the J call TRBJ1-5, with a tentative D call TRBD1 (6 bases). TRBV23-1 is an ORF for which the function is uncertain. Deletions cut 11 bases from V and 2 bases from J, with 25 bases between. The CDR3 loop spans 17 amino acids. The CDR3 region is CAGAPRNRVRCNQPQHF. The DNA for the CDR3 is TGCGCCGGCGCACCCCGAAACAGGGTTCGGTGCAATCAGCCCCAGCATTTT.

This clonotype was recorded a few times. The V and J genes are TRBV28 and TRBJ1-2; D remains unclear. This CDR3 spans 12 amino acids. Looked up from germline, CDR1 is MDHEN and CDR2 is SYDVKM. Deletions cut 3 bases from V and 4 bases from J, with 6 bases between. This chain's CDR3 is CASSFQLYGYTF. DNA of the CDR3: TGTGCCAGCAGTTTTCAGCTCTATGGCTACACCTTC.

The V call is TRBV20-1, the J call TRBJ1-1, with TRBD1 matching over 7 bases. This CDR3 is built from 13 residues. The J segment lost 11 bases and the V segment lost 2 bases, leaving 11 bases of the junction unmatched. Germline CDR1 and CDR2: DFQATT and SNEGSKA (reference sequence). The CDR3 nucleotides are TGCAGTGCTAGAACTGACAGGGAGGGGGATGCTTTCTTT. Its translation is CSARTDREGDAFF.

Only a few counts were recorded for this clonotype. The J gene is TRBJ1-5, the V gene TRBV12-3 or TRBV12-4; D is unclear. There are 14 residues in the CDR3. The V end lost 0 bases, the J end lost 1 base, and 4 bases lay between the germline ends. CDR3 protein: CASSLAASNQPQHF. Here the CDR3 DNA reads TGTGCCAGCAGTTTAGCCGCCAGCAATCAGCCCCAGCATTTT.

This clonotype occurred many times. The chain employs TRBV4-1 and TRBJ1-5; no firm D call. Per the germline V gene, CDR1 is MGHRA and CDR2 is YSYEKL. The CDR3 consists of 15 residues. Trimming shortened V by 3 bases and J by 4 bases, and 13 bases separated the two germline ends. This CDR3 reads CASSHQREGNQPQHF. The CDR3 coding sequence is TGCGCCAGCAGCCATCAGCGGGAGGGAAATCAGCCCCAGCATTTT.

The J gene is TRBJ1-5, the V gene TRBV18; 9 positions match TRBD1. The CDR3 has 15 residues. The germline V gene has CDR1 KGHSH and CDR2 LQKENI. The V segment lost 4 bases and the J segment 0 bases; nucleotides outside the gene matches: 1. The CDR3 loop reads CASSLQGASNQPQHF. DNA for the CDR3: TGTGCCAGCTCACTACAGGGGGCTAGCAATCAGCCCCAGCATTTT.

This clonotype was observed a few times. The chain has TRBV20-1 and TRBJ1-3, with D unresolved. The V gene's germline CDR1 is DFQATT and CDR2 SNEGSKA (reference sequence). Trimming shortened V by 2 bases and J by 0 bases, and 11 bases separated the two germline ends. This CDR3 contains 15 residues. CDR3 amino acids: CSARLGLNSGNTIYF. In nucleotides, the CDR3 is TGCAGTGCTAGACTTGGACTTAACTCTGGAAACACCATATATTTT.

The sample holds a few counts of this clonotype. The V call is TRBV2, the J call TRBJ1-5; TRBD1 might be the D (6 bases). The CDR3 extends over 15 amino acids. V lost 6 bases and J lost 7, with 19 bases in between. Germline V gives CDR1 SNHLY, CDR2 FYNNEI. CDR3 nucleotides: TGTGCCAGCAGGGTAACTGGGACACCAGGCCAGCCCCAGCATTTT. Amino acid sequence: CASRVTGTPGQPQHF.

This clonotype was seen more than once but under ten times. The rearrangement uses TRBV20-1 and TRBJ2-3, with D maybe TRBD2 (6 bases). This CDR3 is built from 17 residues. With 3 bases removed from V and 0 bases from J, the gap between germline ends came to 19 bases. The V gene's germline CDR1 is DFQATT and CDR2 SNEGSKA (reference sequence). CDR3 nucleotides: TGCAGTGCTAGGGGCCTGTTAGCGGCCCCTAGCACAGATACGCAGTATTTT. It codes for CSARGLLAAPSTDTQYF.

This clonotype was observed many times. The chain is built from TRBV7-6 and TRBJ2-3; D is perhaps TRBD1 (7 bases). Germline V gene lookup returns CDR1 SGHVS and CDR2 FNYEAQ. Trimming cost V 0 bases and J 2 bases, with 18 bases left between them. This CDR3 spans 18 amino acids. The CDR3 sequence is CASSLADRVPGDTDTQYF. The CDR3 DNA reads TGTGCCAGCAGCTTAGCCGACAGGGTCCCGGGGGACACAGATACGCAGTATTTT.

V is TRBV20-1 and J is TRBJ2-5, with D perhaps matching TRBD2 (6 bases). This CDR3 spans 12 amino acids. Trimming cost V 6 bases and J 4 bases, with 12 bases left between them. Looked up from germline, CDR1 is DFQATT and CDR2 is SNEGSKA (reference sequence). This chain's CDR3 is CSARRGRETQYF. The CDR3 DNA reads TGCAGTGCCCGGCGGGGACGAGAGACCCAGTACTTC.

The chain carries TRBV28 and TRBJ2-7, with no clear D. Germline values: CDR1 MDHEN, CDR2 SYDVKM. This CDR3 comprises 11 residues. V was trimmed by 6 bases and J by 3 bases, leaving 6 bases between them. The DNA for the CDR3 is TGTGCCAGCAGCAACTACTACGAGCAGTACTTC. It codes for CASSNYYEQYF.

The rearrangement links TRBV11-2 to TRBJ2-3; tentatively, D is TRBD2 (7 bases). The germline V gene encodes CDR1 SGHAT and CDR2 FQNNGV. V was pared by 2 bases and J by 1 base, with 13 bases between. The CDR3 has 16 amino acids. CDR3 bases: TGTGCCAGCAGCTTATGGGCGGGGGCGGGCACAGATACGCAGTATTTT. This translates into CASSLWAGAGTDTQYF. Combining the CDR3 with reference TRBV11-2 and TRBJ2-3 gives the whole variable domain EAGVAQSPRYKIIEKRQSVAFWCNPISGHATLYWYQQILGQGPKLLIQFQNNGVVDDSQLPKDRFSAERLKGVDSTLKIQPAKLEDSAVYLCASSLWAGAGTDTQYFGPGTRLTVL.

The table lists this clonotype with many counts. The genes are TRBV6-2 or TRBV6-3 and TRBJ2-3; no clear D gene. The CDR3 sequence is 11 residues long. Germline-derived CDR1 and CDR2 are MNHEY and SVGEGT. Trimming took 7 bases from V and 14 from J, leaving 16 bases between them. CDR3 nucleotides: TGTGCCAGCACCAACGGGCGAAAGGTGTATTTT. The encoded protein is CASTNGRKVYF.

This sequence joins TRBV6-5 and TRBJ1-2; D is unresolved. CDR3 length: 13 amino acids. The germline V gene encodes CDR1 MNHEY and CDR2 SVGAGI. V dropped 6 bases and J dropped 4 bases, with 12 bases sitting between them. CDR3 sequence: CASSYRAFYGYTF. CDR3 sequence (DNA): TGTGCCAGCAGCTACCGGGCTTTCTATGGCTACACCTTC.

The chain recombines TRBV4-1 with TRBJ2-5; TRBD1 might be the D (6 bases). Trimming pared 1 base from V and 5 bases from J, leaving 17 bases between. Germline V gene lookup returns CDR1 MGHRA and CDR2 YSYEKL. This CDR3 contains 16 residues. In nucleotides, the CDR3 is TGCGCCAGCAGCCAAGTAGGCAGGGGAGCATGGGAGACCCAGTACTTC. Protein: CASSQVGRGAWETQYF.

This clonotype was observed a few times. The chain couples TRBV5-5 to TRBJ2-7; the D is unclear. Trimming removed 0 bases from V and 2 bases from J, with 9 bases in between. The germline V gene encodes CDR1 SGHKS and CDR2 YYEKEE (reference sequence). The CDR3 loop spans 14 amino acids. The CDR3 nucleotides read TGTGCCAGCAGCTTGGCCGGTTATCCCTACGAGCAGTACTTC. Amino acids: CASSLAGYPYEQYF.

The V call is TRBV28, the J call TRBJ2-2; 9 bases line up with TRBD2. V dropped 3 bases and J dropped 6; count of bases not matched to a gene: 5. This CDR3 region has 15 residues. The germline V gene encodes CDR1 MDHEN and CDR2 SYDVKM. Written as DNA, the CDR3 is TGTGCCAGCAGTTTGGGCTTAGCGGGGGCCGGGGAGCTGTTTTTT. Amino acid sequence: CASSLGLAGAGELFF.